A single sample is the source of the 15 T cell receptor beta chains below, sequenced in a study. Each CDR3 protein gets one entry after TCRdb re-called the 5' RACE reads with MiXCR. In the table there are under 45,000 distinct CDR3 sequences, roughly 30% of which are singletons. The sequenced material came from tumor-infiltrating memory CD4+ T cells sorted from the breast tumor. As to subset: memory CD4+ T cells, CD4+CD45RO+CD25-. These receptors all come from a female donor with breast cancer.

This chain links TRBV20-1 with TRBJ1-1; D not certain. Germline V lookup: CDR1 DFQATT, CDR2 SNEGSKA (reference sequence). The V end lost 6 bases, the J end lost 4 bases, and 12 bases lay between the germline ends. The CDR3 is 12 residues long. CDR3 in amino acids: CSAVTPSTEAFF. The CDR3 bases are TGCAGTGCGGTAACGCCGTCCACTGAAGCTTTCTTT.

This clonotype has only a few counts. The V gene is TRBV28, the J gene TRBJ2-7; TRBD1 is a possible D gene (6 bases). Trimming removed 9 bases from V and 10 bases from J, with 10 bases in between. This CDR3 has 9 amino acids. CDR1 is MDHEN, CDR2 SYDVKM, per germline. DNA for the CDR3: TGTGCCAGAGGCAGGGGCCAGTACTTC. Protein product: CARGRGQYF. Based on the CDR3 plus reference TRBV28 and TRBJ2-7, the full variable domain is DVKVTQSSRYLVKRTGEKVFLECVQDMDHENMFWYRQDPGLGLRLIYFSYDVKMKEKGDIPEGYSVSREKKERFSLILESASTNQTSMYLCARGRGQYFGPGTRLTVT.

This clonotype has more than one count but fewer than ten. The chain has TRBV28 and TRBJ2-7, with 11 bases lining up with TRBD2. V was clipped by 7 bases and J by 3 bases; unmatched bases: 8. The CDR3 runs to 15 residues. In germline, CDR1 is MDHEN, CDR2 SYDVKM. The CDR3 nucleotides read TGTGCCAGCAACAAACCGGGACTAGCGGACTACGAGCAGTACTTC. Encoded protein: CASNKPGLADYEQYF. The whole variable domain, remainder taken from reference TRBV28 and TRBJ2-7, is DVKVTQSSRYLVKRTGEKVFLECVQDMDHENMFWYRQDPGLGLRLIYFSYDVKMKEKGDIPEGYSVSREKKERFSLILESASTNQTSMYLCASNKPGLADYEQYFGPGTRLTVT.

The chain couples TRBV30 to TRBJ2-2, with no clear D. CDR1 and CDR2 (germline): GTSNPN, SVGIG (reference sequence). This CDR3 is 15 amino acids long. Trimming stripped 3 bases from V and 3 bases from J, with 14 bases between. The CDR3 protein is CAWSKGLRYTGELFF. DNA of the CDR3: TGTGCCTGGAGCAAAGGGTTGAGATACACCGGGGAGCTGTTTTTT.

This clonotype came up a few times. This sequence joins TRBV7-2 and TRBJ2-7; D ambiguous. CDR3 size: 13 residues. Germline V gives CDR1 SGHTA, CDR2 FQGNSA. Trimming cost V 8 bases and J 5 bases, with 16 bases left between them. The CDR3 loop reads CASEEPLENEQYF. As DNA, the CDR3 is TGTGCCAGCGAGGAACCCCTCGAGAACGAGCAGTACTTC.

The rearrangement uses TRBV15 and TRBJ1-1, with 7 bases matching TRBD1. J was trimmed by 0 bases and V by 3 bases; bases with no gene match: 4. This CDR3 comprises 15 residues. Germline assignment: CDR1 LNHNV and CDR2 YYDKDF (reference sequence). The chain's CDR3 is CATSSRQGLNTEAFF. The CDR3 nucleotides read TGTGCCACCAGCAGCCGACAGGGACTGAACACTGAAGCTTTCTTT.

This clonotype was seen a single time. The chain combines TRBV6-5 with TRBJ1-1; D remains ambiguous. Germline V gene sequence: CDR1 MNHEY, CDR2 SVGAGI. This CDR3 has 11 amino acids. Trimming left V 6 bases short and J 7 bases short, with 9 bases between. The DNA for the CDR3 is TGTGCCAGCAGGAGTGAAAATGAAGCTTTCTTT. Encoded protein: CASRSENEAFF.

This clonotype was observed a few times. This chain uses TRBV4-3 with TRBJ2-1, with 7 bases lining up with TRBD2. The CDR3 loop spans 15 amino acids. After removal of 0 bases from V and 7 bases from J, the junction contained 6 bases not matched to a gene. Germline values: CDR1 LGHNA, CDR2 YSLEER. Here the CDR3 DNA reads TGCGCCAGCAGCCAAGAGACTAGCAGGCCTAATGAGCAGTTCTTC. As protein: CASSQETSRPNEQFF.

The chain recombines TRBV10-3 with TRBJ1-1, with D possibly TRBD1 on 6 matching bases. V was trimmed by 2 bases and J by 1 base, leaving 11 bases between them. This CDR3 contains 15 residues. From germline, CDR1 is ENHRY and CDR2 SYGVKD. CDR3 loop: CAISEPQGSNTEAFF. The CDR3, as DNA: TGTGCCATCAGTGAGCCCCAGGGGTCGAACACTGAAGCTTTCTTT.

This clonotype was detected ten times or more. This sequence joins TRBV6-5 and TRBJ1-6, with a possible D match to TRBD1 (6 bases). The ends were cut back, 5 bases at V and 10 bases at J, with 15 bases in the middle. CDR1 and CDR2 from the germline V gene are MNHEY and SVGAGI. There are 14 residues in the CDR3. In DNA form, the CDR3 reads TGTGCCAGCAGTATCGACAGGTTAGGATCACCCCTCCACTTT. Amino acid sequence: CASSIDRLGSPLHF.

This rearrangement joins TRBV29-1 to TRBJ2-7, with D maybe TRBD2 (6 bases). CDR3 length: 12 amino acids. V dropped 7 bases and J dropped 3 bases, with 13 bases sitting between them. Per germline, CDR1 SQVTM and CDR2 ANQGSEA. The CDR3 region is CSGWRGSYEQYF. CDR3 coding DNA: TGCAGCGGATGGAGGGGTAGCTACGAGCAGTACTTC.

The V gene is TRBV6-5, the J gene TRBJ2-2; D remains ambiguous. This CDR3 is built from 12 residues. V was pared by 6 bases and J by 7 bases, with 9 bases between. In germline, CDR1 is MNHEY, CDR2 SVGAGI. The CDR3 is CASSLQLGELFF. The DNA of the CDR3 is TGTGCCAGCAGCCTCCAACTCGGGGAGCTGTTTTTT.

The V call is TRBV6-1, the J call TRBJ2-7, with 10 bases fitting TRBD2. The germline CDR1 and CDR2 sequences are MNHNS and SASEGT. Germline trimming cut 4 bases from V and 0 bases from J; bases unmatched to any gene: 6. The CDR3 covers 16 residues. CDR3 residues: CASSGRTSGSSYEQYF. DNA for the CDR3: TGTGCCAGCAGTGGCCGGACTAGCGGTAGCTCCTACGAGCAGTACTTC.

Regarding this clonotype: A junction end diverges from the germline sequence, so it may reflect a read error. The chain uses TRBV7-2 and TRBJ1-6; TRBD1 might be the D (6 bases). The CDR3 is 15 amino acids. CDR1 SGHTA and CDR2 FQGNSA come from the germline V gene. CDR3 DNA: TGTGCCGGCAGCCAAACACAGGGAATTAATTCACCCCTCCACTTT. Protein product: CAGSQTQGINSPLHF.

The chain uses TRBV27 and TRBJ2-7; 11 positions match TRBD1. V lost 9 bases, J lost 0 bases, and 31 bases stayed unmatched. Per germline, CDR1 MNHEY and CDR2 SMNVEV (reference sequence). The CDR3 covers 23 residues. The CDR3 nucleotides are TGTGCCAGACCACTCGAGGGACAGGGGGAGTTTAGGACGGCCACGGCTAGCTCCTACGAGCAGTACTTC. Its translation is CARPLEGQGEFRTATASSYEQYF.